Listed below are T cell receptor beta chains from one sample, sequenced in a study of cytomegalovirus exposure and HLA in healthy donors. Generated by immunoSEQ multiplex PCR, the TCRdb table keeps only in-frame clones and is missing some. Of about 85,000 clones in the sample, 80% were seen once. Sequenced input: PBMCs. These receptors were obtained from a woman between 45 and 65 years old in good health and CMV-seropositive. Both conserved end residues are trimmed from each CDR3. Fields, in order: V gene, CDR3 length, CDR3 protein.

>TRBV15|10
AAGGGRQPQH
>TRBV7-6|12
ASSLRQTTGELF
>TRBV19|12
ASTGLADQETQY
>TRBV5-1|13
ASSLDGRGNYGYT
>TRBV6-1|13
ASSPLLSIQETQY
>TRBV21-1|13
ASSKRLAGEETQY
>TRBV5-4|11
ASSFQGNYGYT
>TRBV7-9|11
ASSLSRGTEQF
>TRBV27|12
ASSPWTGGFEQF
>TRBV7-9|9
SSSQGVGYT
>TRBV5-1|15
ASSLGQGALGNTEAF
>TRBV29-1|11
SVDGTGGFGYT
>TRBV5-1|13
ASSLGQGPNYGYT
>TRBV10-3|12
AISQSQLDTEAF
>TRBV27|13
ASSPWTDSNQPQH
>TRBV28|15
ASIKVMPGNLRNEQY
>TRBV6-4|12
ASSYSDRVQSST
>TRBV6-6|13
ASSLGPSGGNEQF
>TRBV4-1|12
ASSQGGVAVGYT
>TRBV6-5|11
ASRRQRGYGYT
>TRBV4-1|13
ASSQGQGGNEKLF
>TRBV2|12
ASSQTGTDLEAF
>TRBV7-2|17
ASSFWARGSAGGSDTQY
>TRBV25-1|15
ASSDVVLQGGNSPLH
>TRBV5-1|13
ASRPTGVSGNTIY
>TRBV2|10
ASSEGRDEQF
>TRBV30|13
AWSVGQGISTEAF
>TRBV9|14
ASSVRQGDSSYEQY
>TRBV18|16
ASSYTDPGLAGVDTQY
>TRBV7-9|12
ATNLAGGTDTQY
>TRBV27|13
ASSWTGALDYGYT
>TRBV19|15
ASSIARGAGDPNEQF
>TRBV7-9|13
ASSLVGTSVNTIY
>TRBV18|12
ASSPSTGKPPQH
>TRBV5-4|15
ASSPLQAGTGGDTQY
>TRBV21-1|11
ASSKVLNTEAF
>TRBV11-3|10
ASSDGDSEAF